This T cell receptor beta chain came from a study of OX40 agonist ivuxolimab in advanced cancers. Overall study: Each dose-escalation patient presented with hepatocellular carcinoma, melanoma, renal cell or head and neck cancer.

Produced via immunoSEQ multiplex PCR; TCRdb's table is partial and in-frame only. The sample contains 99,000 or so clones, approximately 80% of which appear only once. Turning to this clone: Additional DNA sequences in this sample encode the identical CDR3.

Germline V gene data show CDR1 as MDHEN and CDR2 as SYDVKM. Losses at the gene ends were 7 bases for V and 4 bases for J; bases not matched to a gene: 6. There are 14 residues in the CDR3. This specimen was CD4+ or CD8+ T cells sorted from blood, taken in a trial of the OX40 agonist ivuxolimab. The rearrangement joins TRBV28 to TRBJ1-3, with 8 bases fitting TRBD1. This receptor was obtained from an adult with an advanced solid tumor such as melanoma, head and neck, liver or kidney cancer. The CDR3 spells CASKPGQGGNTIYF. For the CDR3, the DNA is TGTGCCAGCAAACCAGGACAGGGAGGAAACACCATATATTTT.